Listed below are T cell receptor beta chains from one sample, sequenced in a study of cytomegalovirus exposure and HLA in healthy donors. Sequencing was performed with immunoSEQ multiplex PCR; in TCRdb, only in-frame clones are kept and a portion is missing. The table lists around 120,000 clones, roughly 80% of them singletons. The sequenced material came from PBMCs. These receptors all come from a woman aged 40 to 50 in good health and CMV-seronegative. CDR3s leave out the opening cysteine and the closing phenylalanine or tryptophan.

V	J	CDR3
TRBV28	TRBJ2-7	ASSARDREYYEQY
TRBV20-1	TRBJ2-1	SAYNNEQF
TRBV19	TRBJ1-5	ASSFRDRADQPQH
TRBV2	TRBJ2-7	ASRDSGGALEQY
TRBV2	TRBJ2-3	ASSETSGATDTQY
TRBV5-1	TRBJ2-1	ASSLGRGVYEQF
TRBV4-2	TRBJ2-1	ASSQVAGQGDEQF
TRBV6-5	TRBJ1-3	ASSYQRQGEGNTIY
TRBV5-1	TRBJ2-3	ASSPEVQGDTQY
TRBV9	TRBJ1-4	ASSEDEGNEKLF
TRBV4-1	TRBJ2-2	ASSQDTPPLNTGELF
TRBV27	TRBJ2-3	ASSLRGISTDTQY
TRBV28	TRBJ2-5	ASSLGGRAWETQY
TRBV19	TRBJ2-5	ASSRRGQGGETQY
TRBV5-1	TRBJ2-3	ASSVESPGGRADTQY
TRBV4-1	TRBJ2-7	ASSQELSSYEQY
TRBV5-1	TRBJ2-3	ASSAGQLTDTQY
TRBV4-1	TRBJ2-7	ASSLGQGAVEQY
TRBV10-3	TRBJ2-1	AISEPFEDYEQF
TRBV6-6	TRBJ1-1	ASSKSRRGEWKAF
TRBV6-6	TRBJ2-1	ASSYSPSYNEQF
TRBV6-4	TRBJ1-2	ASSDPASPRGGYT
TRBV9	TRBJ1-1	ASSLTDRAGTEAF
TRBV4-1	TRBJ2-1	ASSQERGSPSYNEQF
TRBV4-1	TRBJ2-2	ASSQEGTSGRDTGELF
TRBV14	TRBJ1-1	ASSQDRIMNTEAF
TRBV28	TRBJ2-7	ASRPTGDPYEQY
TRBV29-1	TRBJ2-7	SVEDRAYEQY
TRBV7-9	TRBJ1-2	ASSRDSYGYT
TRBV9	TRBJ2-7	ASSRGQYEQY
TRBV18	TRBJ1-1	ASSPREGGGTEAF
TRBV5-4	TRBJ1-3	ASWEGEKSRNTIY
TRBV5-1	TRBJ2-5	ASSTRGRAETQY
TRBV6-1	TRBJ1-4	ATSDRVPNEKLF
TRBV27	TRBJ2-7	ASSLSQGPEQY
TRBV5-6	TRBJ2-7	ASSWGGGNRYEQY
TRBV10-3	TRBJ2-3	AISVGGSTDTQY
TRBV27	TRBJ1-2	ASSSLKGDYGYT
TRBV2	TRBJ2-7	ASRRASGAYEQY
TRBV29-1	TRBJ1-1	SALRGKTEAF
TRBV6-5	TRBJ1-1	ASSYNHMNTEAF
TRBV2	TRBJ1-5	ASTQGMNQPQH
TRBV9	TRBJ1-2	ASSRGQQGYT
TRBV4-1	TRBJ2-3	ASSQPYGLAGARGDTQY
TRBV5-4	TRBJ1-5	ASSPGQNQPQH
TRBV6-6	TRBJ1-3	AIGDSGNTIY
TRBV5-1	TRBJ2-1	ASSFGFGGAYNEQF
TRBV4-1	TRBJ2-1	ASSQRPPEQF
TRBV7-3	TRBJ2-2	ASSLGLAGALGELF
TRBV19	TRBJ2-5	ASSTPFVETQY
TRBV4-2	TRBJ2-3	ASSQEGTGTDTQY
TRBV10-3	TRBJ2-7	AISEPGTGDYEQY
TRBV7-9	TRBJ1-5	SSSPLDSSNQPQH
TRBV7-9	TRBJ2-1	SSSLGLGQGMDEQF
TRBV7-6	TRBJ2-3	ASSLGLGLRVNTDTQY